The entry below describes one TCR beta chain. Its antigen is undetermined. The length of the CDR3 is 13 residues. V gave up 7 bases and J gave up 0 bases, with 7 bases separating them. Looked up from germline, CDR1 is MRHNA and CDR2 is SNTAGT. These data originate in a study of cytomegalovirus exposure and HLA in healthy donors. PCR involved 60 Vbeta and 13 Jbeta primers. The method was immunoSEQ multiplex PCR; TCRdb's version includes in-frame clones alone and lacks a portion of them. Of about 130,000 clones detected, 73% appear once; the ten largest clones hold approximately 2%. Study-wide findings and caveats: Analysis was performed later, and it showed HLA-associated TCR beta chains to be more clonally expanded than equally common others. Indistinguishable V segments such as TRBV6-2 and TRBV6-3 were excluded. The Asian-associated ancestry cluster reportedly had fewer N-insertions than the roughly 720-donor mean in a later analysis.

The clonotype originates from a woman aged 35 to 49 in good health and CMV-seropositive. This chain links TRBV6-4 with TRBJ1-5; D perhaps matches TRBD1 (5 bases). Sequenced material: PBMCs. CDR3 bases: TGTGCCAGCACAGGGAATAGCAATCAGCCCCAGCATTTT. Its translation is CASTGNSNQPQHF.